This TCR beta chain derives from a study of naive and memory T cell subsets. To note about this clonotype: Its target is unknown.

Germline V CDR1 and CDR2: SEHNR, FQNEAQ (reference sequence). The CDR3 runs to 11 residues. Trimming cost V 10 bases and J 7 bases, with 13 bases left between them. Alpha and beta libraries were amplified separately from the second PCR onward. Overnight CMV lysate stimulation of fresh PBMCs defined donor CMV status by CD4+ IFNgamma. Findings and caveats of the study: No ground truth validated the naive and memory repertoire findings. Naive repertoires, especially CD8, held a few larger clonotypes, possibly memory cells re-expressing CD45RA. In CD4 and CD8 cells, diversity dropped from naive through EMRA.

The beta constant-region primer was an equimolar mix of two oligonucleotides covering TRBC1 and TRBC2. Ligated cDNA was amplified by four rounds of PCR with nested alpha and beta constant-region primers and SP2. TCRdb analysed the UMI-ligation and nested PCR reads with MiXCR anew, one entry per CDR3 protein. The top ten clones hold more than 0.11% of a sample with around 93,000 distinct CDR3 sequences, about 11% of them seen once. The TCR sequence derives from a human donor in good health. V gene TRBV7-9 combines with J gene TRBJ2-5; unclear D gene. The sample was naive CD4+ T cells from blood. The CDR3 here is CAILKSGTQYF. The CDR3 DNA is TGTGCCATACTCAAGTCGGGGACCCAGTACTTC.